The clone carrying this T cell receptor (beta chain) was detected a few times. The antigen remains unidentified. The CDR3 is 16 residues long. The germline CDR1 and CDR2 sequences are MNHEY and SMNVEV (reference sequence). V lost 4 bases to trimming and J lost 4 bases; unmatched junction nucleotides: 3. This record belongs to a study of T-cell reconstitution after alpha-beta-depleted transplantation in children. Findings and caveats of the study: Surviving recipient T cells and thymic progenitors underlay high day-60 TCRbeta diversity in some patients. It was reported that alpha-beta T cells came from several hundred expanded graft clones (about two months after transplant). At the one-year point after transplant, T-cell counts and TCRbeta diversity were found to come mostly from T cells that had been newly produced.

A TCRbeta library incorporating unique molecular identifiers was prepared. TCRdb redid the calling of the PCR reads with MiXCR, one entry per CDR3 protein. The repertoire includes about 210,000 distinct CDR3 sequences, about a sixth of them detected once, and around two fifths sits in the top ten. This receptor was taken from a male patient aged 2 to 10 who had a stem cell transplant for acute lymphoblastic leukemia, so the T cells may come from the graft donor. The J gene is TRBJ2-5, the V gene TRBV27; 16 bases align to TRBD2. The specimen comprised PBMCs, mostly from graft donor cells, sampled 360 days after TCRalphabeta/CD19-depleted stem cell transplant. The CDR3 sequence: CASSSGTSGGAETQYF. CDR3 coding DNA: TGTGCCAGCAGTTCCGGGACTAGCGGGGGGGCAGAGACCCAGTACTTC.